Listed below are T cell receptor beta chains from one sample, sequenced in a study of blood T cell repertoires in COVID-19. Measured with immunoSEQ multiplex PCR; TCRdb has only the in-frame clones, and not every one. This table has around 30,000 clones, around nine tenths appearing once. Sequencing used peripheral blood. These receptors were obtained from a human donor in a cohort sampled during active COVID-19. CDR3s include the opening cysteine and the closing phenylalanine or tryptophan. The D gene is left open where the match is weak. Clone size is shown for a subset of rows, as once, few, many or a class of expanded clone.

J: TRBJ2-5; size: NA; V: TRBV28; D: NA; DNA: TGTGCCAGCAGTTTATGGGCTAGCGAGGCGGAGACCCAGTACTTC; CDR3: CASSLWASEAETQYF
J: TRBJ1-2; size: NA; V: TRBV7-2; D: NA; DNA: TGTGCCAGCAGCTTAGATTCAGGGGAGCCTCACTATGGCTACACCTTC; CDR3: CASSLDSGEPHYGYTF
J: TRBJ1-1; size: once; V: TRBV19; D: NA; DNA: TGTGCCAGTAGTATCCCAACAGAAAATGAAGCTTTCTTT; CDR3: CASSIPTENEAFF
J: TRBJ2-7; size: NA; V: TRBV6-1; D: NA; DNA: TGTGCCAGCAGTGACGGATACAGCTACGAGCAGTACTTC; CDR3: CASSDGYSYEQYF
J: TRBJ1-5; size: once; V: TRBV27; D: TRBD1; DNA: TGTGCCAGCAGCCCACGACAGGGGAATCAGCCCCAGCATTTT; CDR3: CASSPRQGNQPQHF
J: TRBJ1-2; size: few; V: TRBV28; D: NA; DNA: TGTGCCAGCAGTTTGACCGGGATGCATGGCTACACCTTC; CDR3: CASSLTGMHGYTF
J: TRBJ1-5; size: NA; V: TRBV19; D: NA; DNA: TGTGCCAGTAGTATAAGGAAGAGGGGGTATAGCAATCAGCCCCAGCATTTT; CDR3: CASSIRKRGYSNQPQHF
J: TRBJ1-3; size: once; V: TRBV11-2; D: TRBD1; DNA: TGTGCCAGCAGCTCCAGCGACAGGGGTGGAAACACCATATATTTT; CDR3: CASSSSDRGGNTIYF
J: TRBJ2-1; size: NA; V: TRBV4-1; D: TRBD2; DNA: TGCGCCAGCAGCCATCCTATAGCGGGGCCTTACAATGAGCAGTTCTTC; CDR3: CASSHPIAGPYNEQFF
J: TRBJ2-1; size: NA; V: TRBV7-3; D: NA; DNA: TGTGCCAGCAGCTTAACTGTAGACAATGAGCAGTTCTTC; CDR3: CASSLTVDNEQFF
J: TRBJ1-2; size: NA; V: TRBV7-2; D: NA; DNA: TGTGCCAGCAGCTTGGACAATAACTATGGCTACACCTTC; CDR3: CASSLDNNYGYTF
J: TRBJ2-1; size: NA; V: TRBV19; D: TRBD1; DNA: TGTGCCAGTAGTATCAAATCTTCGGCCCACAGGGGTTCTTACAATGAGCAGTTCTTC; CDR3: CASSIKSSAHRGSYNEQFF
J: TRBJ1-1; size: NA; V: TRBV7-2; D: NA; DNA: TGTGCCAGCAGCAGCTGGACACTGAACACTGAAGCTTTCTTT; CDR3: CASSSWTLNTEAFF
J: TRBJ1-4; size: NA; V: TRBV7-9; D: TRBD1; DNA: TGTGCCAGCAGCCAGGGGGCGGCTAATGAAAAACTGTTTTTT; CDR3: CASSQGAANEKLFF
J: TRBJ2-2; size: once; V: TRBV7-9; D: TRBD1; DNA: TGTGCCAGCAGCTCCACTTCCGGGACAGCTACCGGGGAGCTGTTTTTT; CDR3: CASSSTSGTATGELFF
J: TRBJ2-7; size: NA; V: TRBV19; D: TRBD2; DNA: TGTGCCAGTAGCCCTAGCGGGCAGGGTGGTTCCTACGAGCAGTACTTC; CDR3: CASSPSGQGGSYEQYF
J: TRBJ1-5; size: NA; V: TRBV28; D: NA; DNA: TGTGCCAGCGCCCTCCCGGGGTTAGGCAATCAGCCCCAGCATTTT; CDR3: CASALPGLGNQPQHF
J: TRBJ2-7; size: NA; V: TRBV5-1; D: TRBD2; DNA: TGCGCCAGCAGCTTGGAGTGGACTAGCGGGGGGGCCCGGGACGAGCAGTACTTC; CDR3: CASSLEWTSGGARDEQYF
J: TRBJ2-7; size: NA; V: TRBV11-1; D: TRBD1; DNA: TGTGCCAGCAGCGGCCGGGACAGGGAGTACGAGCAGTACTTC; CDR3: CASSGRDREYEQYF
J: TRBJ2-7; size: NA; V: TRBV19; D: NA; DNA: TGTGCCAGTAGTATCCGGACAAACTACGAGCAGTACTTC; CDR3: CASSIRTNYEQYF
J: TRBJ2-3; size: NA; V: TRBV2; D: NA; DNA: TGTGCCAGCAGTGAAGATAGGGGAAGGGATACGCAGTATTTT; CDR3: CASSEDRGRDTQYF
J: TRBJ2-7; size: NA; V: TRBV9; D: TRBD2; DNA: TGTGCCAGCAGCGGACTAGCGGGGGGGCCGTACGAGCAGTACTTC; CDR3: CASSGLAGGPYEQYF
J: TRBJ2-3; size: NA; V: TRBV11-3; D: NA; DNA: TGTGCCAGCAGCCTAACCGGGACAAGGACAGATACGCAGTATTTT; CDR3: CASSLTGTRTDTQYF
J: TRBJ2-1; size: NA; V: TRBV19; D: NA; DNA: TGTGCCAGTAGTATTAGCGGCGGTGAGCAGTTCTTC; CDR3: CASSISGGEQFF
J: TRBJ1-2; size: NA; V: TRBV9; D: NA; DNA: TGTGCCCGCCGCGGGGGCGGGGGCTATGGCTACACCTTC; CDR3: CARRGGGGYGYTF
J: TRBJ2-5; size: NA; V: TRBV9; D: TRBD2; DNA: TGTGCCAGCAGCGTAGGAGGGAGGGAGCGAGAGACCCAGTACTTC; CDR3: CASSVGGRERETQYF
J: TRBJ2-2; size: few; V: TRBV6-4; D: TRBD1; DNA: TGTGCCAGCAGCCAGGGACAGGGAAACACCGGGGAGCTGTTTTTT; CDR3: CASSQGQGNTGELFF
J: TRBJ1-5; size: NA; V: TRBV18; D: NA; DNA: TGTGCCAGCTCACCAACAGGGAGTCTACAGCCCCAGCATTTT; CDR3: CASSPTGSLQPQHF
J: TRBJ2-1; size: NA; V: TRBV6-1; D: TRBD2; DNA: TGTGCCAGCAGTGAAGCTCTACTAGCGGGGCCCTCCTACAATGAGCAGTTCTTC; CDR3: CASSEALLAGPSYNEQFF
J: TRBJ2-5; size: NA; V: TRBV3-1/TRBV3-2; D: NA; DNA: TGTGCCAGCAGCCAAACCGGGACTTCTGGGGAGACCCAGTACTTC; CDR3: CASSQTGTSGETQYF
J: TRBJ2-2; size: NA; V: TRBV7-2; D: TRBD1; DNA: TGTGCCAGCAGCTCCCGGGTGAGTCAAGGGGGCTTCGGGGAGCTGTTTTTT; CDR3: CASSSRVSQGGFGELFF
J: TRBJ1-6; size: NA; V: TRBV27; D: TRBD1; DNA: TGTGCCAGCAGTTTAGTGGGACAGGGGGTTTATAATTCACCCCTCCACTTT; CDR3: CASSLVGQGVYNSPLHF
J: TRBJ2-5; size: NA; V: TRBV11-3; D: TRBD2; DNA: TGTGCCAGCAGCCGTGGACTAGAAGAGACCCAGTACTTC; CDR3: CASSRGLEETQYF
J: TRBJ2-5; size: NA; V: TRBV24-1; D: NA; DNA: TGTGCCACCAGTGACACAGGGACGGAGACCCAGTACTTC; CDR3: CATSDTGTETQYF
J: TRBJ1-2; size: NA; V: TRBV12-3/TRBV12-4; D: NA; DNA: TGTGCCAGCAGCCTGACAGGTGGCTATGGCTACACCTTC; CDR3: CASSLTGGYGYTF
J: TRBJ2-7; size: NA; V: TRBV5-1; D: TRBD2; DNA: TGCGCCAGCAGCTTGGTGGCTAGCGGGGGACGAACCCCCTACGAGCAGTACTTC; CDR3: CASSLVASGGRTPYEQYF
J: TRBJ2-3; size: NA; V: TRBV1; D: NA; DNA: TGCACCAGCAGCCCAGAACTAGCGGGGGGGCCCACAGATACGCAGTATTTT; CDR3: CTSSPELAGGPTDTQYF
J: TRBJ1-1; size: NA; V: TRBV12-3/TRBV12-4; D: NA; DNA: TGTGCCAGTTCGAGGGTGGGGTCCACTGAAGCTTTCTTT; CDR3: CASSRVGSTEAFF
J: TRBJ2-1; size: NA; V: TRBV11-2; D: TRBD2; DNA: TGTGCCAGCAGCTTAGTCCCAGCGGGGGGCCACTACAATGAGCAGTTCTTC; CDR3: CASSLVPAGGHYNEQFF
J: TRBJ2-1; size: once; V: TRBV6-6; D: NA; DNA: TGTGCCAGCAGTTACGACTCTCCCACGTACAATGAGCAGTTCTTC; CDR3: CASSYDSPTYNEQFF
J: TRBJ2-7; size: NA; V: TRBV27; D: TRBD2; DNA: TGTGCCAGCAGTTTAGGGGGGGTTGGGGGGTCCTACGAGCAGTACTTC; CDR3: CASSLGGVGGSYEQYF
J: TRBJ2-5; size: NA; V: TRBV7-9; D: TRBD1; DNA: TGTGCCAGCAGCTTCTCGGGACAGGGGAAGGAGACCCAGTACTTC; CDR3: CASSFSGQGKETQYF
J: TRBJ1-4; size: NA; V: TRBV4-1; D: TRBD1; DNA: TGCGCCAGCAGCCAAGACGGGACAGGGTACGAAAAACTGTTTTTT; CDR3: CASSQDGTGYEKLFF
J: TRBJ2-2; size: NA; V: TRBV7-3; D: TRBD2; DNA: TGTGCCAGCAGCCCCTCCGGCCAGGGAGGGGGGGAGCTGTTTTTT; CDR3: CASSPSGQGGGELFF
J: TRBJ1-4; size: NA; V: TRBV2; D: NA; DNA: TGTGCCAGCACCCCAAACCAGGGGATGATTGAAAAACTGTTTTTT; CDR3: CASTPNQGMIEKLFF
J: TRBJ1-2; size: once; V: TRBV23-1; D: TRBD1; DNA: TGCGCCAGCAGTCAATCGTCGAGCCCGGACAGGTGGCCTCCTTACCCCCATGGCTACACCTTC; CDR3: CASSQSSSPDRWPPYPHGYTF
J: TRBJ2-7; size: NA; V: TRBV4-1; D: TRBD1; DNA: TGCGCCAGCAGCCTCCGACAGGGTCAAATCCTCTACGAGCAGTACTTC; CDR3: CASSLRQGQILYEQYF
J: TRBJ2-2; size: NA; V: TRBV7-2; D: NA; DNA: TGTGCCAGCAGCTTAGGGACTGGGCCCGGGACCGGGGAGCTGTTTTTT; CDR3: CASSLGTGPGTGELFF
J: TRBJ2-7; size: once; V: TRBV3-1/TRBV3-2; D: NA; DNA: TGTGCCAGCAGCCACATCACAAGCTACGAGCAGTACTTC; CDR3: CASSHITSYEQYF
J: TRBJ1-6; size: NA; V: TRBV11-2; D: TRBD1; DNA: TGTGCCAGCAGCTTAGGTACCGGGACAGGTCTCTATAATTCACCCCTCCACTTT; CDR3: CASSLGTGTGLYNSPLHF
J: TRBJ2-3; size: once; V: TRBV13; D: NA; DNA: TGTGCCAGCAGCTCAGGGAAGTCGGGCACAGATACGCAGTATTTT; CDR3: CASSSGKSGTDTQYF
J: TRBJ1-2; size: NA; V: TRBV19; D: TRBD1; DNA: TGTGCCAGTAGTATGCCCGGACAGGAAGGTATCTATGGCTACACCTTC; CDR3: CASSMPGQEGIYGYTF